Listed below are T cell receptor beta chains from one sample, sequenced in a study of technical replicates of blood from several donors. TCRdb's table, derived via immunoSEQ multiplex PCR, lists solely in-frame clones and lacks some. The table has about 53,000 clones, around 83% seen once. The source material was PBMCs. Receptor source: a human donor in good health. Some clones in this sample may be carry-over from other donors' samples. The CDR3 runs from the conserved cysteine through the conserved F or W. The order of the fields is V gene, J gene, clone size, CDR3 protein. Some rows mark clone size as missing; the rest say once, few, many or name a class of expanded clone.

TRBV10-2	TRBJ1-1	.	CASSSPGRVYGTEAFF
TRBV11-2	TRBJ2-2	once	CASSLWQGAGELFF
TRBV7-9	TRBJ2-7	once	CASSSQISKGDEQYF
TRBV5-4	TRBJ2-7	.	CASSLWPRFYEQYF
TRBV9	TRBJ2-5	.	CASAVSQETQYF
TRBV6-1	TRBJ2-7	.	CASRPGVAGVYEQYF
TRBV7-2	TRBJ2-7	.	CASSPPGRANEQYF
TRBV25-1	TRBJ1-2	.	CASRPGTGPSYTF
TRBV27	TRBJ1-4	.	CASSFTGASLEKLFF
TRBV2	TRBJ1-4	.	CASSYRLGVGQLFF
TRBV28	TRBJ1-6	.	CASSTGLAGVSPLHF
TRBV6-6	TRBJ2-1	.	CASSYSDGGRGNEQFF
TRBV2	TRBJ2-4	once	CASSEGQGIAKNIQYF
TRBV2	TRBJ2-2	.	CASSSLETSGGAGELFF
TRBV5-1	TRBJ1-5	.	CASSLDVGNQPQHF
TRBV7-3	TRBJ2-2	.	CASSLVAGAGELFF
TRBV6-6	TRBJ2-7	.	CASSSRSSSYEQYF
TRBV19	TRBJ1-5	.	CASSIATGTRSQHF
TRBV7-3	TRBJ2-1	.	CASSLQGSGNEQFF
TRBV11-2	TRBJ2-7	.	CASTGGSSYEQYF
TRBV4-3	TRBJ1-4	.	CASSRDRARKEKLFF
TRBV9	TRBJ2-3	.	CASSVAQGAVQDTQYF
TRBV30	TRBJ1-1	.	CAGSDRGYTEAFF
TRBV5-4	TRBJ1-5	.	CASSYGTGRDQPQHF
TRBV18	TRBJ2-3	.	CASSPMGGGTTDTQYF
TRBV5-6	TRBJ2-2	few	CALYTGELFF
TRBV21-1	TRBJ2-5	many	CASSFTLAGGEETQYF
TRBV7-9	TRBJ2-3	.	CASSRGQGADTQYF
TRBV5-1	TRBJ2-5	.	CASSLSGGDGTQYF
TRBV5-1	TRBJ2-3	.	CASSPKRVSTDTQYF
TRBV6-1	TRBJ1-2	.	CASSTQGMGYGYTF
TRBV2	TRBJ2-1	.	CASSRQEQFF
TRBV7-4	TRBJ1-5	.	CASSPGRTGLCNQPQHF
TRBV7-8	TRBJ2-5	.	CASGTRLAGGWETQYF
TRBV5-6	TRBJ2-5	.	CASSLATRLGETQYF
TRBV7-9	TRBJ2-1	.	CASSYWTSGIHNEQFF
TRBV5-5	TRBJ2-7	.	CASSFDRGPYEQYF
TRBV18	TRBJ1-1	.	CASSPLRTGQANTEAFF
TRBV2	TRBJ1-1	few	CASSVKATGNTEAFF
TRBV6-5	TRBJ2-7	.	CASSPNTGEGYEQYF
TRBV2	TRBJ1-2	.	CASSDQTGLISYTF
TRBV18	TRBJ1-3	.	CASSQGWLTTSSGNTIYF
TRBV2	TRBJ1-1	.	CASRTGVEAFF
TRBV5-1	TRBJ1-2	few	CASSLVATGGSNYGYTF
TRBV21-1	TRBJ2-4	.	CASSKSFPGTRKKAKNIQYF
TRBV7-9	TRBJ1-2	few	CASSQGQATVYGYTF
TRBV7-6	TRBJ1-6	.	CASSLAGTANSPLHF
TRBV7-2	TRBJ1-1	few	CASSFQGWNTEAFF
TRBV7-4	TRBJ2-7	.	CASSLPYEQYF
TRBV7-2	TRBJ1-2	.	CASSDTGDGYTF
TRBV7-9	TRBJ1-1	.	CASSPGTGTYDTEAFF
TRBV29-1	TRBJ2-7	.	CSVGLAGGQQYF
TRBV7-9	TRBJ2-7	few	CASRPDRGGFRNEQYF
TRBV10-3	TRBJ2-5	.	CAISESRLAGTIQETQYF
TRBV28	TRBJ1-2	.	CASQEGTRETSGYTF
TRBV4-1	TRBJ2-3	.	CASSQLQGTGGTDTQYF
TRBV12-5	TRBJ2-3	.	CASAPGQGADTQYF
TRBV30	TRBJ2-1	.	CAWSALGTSGRNYNEQFF
TRBV5-1	TRBJ2-7	.	CASSAFASYEQYF
TRBV5-1	TRBJ1-6	.	CASSLDIGVGYNSPLHF